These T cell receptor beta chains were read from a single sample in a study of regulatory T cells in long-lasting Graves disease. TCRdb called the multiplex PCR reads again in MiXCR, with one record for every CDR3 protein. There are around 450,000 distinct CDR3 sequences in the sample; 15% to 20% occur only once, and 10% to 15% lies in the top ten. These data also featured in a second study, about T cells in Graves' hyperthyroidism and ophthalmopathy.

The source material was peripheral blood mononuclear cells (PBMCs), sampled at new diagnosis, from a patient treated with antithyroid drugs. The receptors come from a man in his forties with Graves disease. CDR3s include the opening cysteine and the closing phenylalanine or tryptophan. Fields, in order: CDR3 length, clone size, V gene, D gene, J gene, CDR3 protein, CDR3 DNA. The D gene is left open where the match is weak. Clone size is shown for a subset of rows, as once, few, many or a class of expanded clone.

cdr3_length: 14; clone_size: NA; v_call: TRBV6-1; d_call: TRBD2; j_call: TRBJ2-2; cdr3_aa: CASRRTSFTGELFF; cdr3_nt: TGTGCCAGCAGGAGGACTAGTTTCACCGGGGAGCTGTTTTTT
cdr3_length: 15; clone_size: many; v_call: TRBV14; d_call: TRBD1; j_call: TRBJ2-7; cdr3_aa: CASSQEGQGNYEQYF; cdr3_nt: TGTGCCAGCAGCCAAGAGGGACAGGGGAATTACGAGCAGTACTTC
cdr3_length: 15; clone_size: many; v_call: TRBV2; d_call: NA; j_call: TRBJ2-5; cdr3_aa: CASSEAPRLQETQYF; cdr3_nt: TGTGCCAGCAGTGAAGCTCCAAGGCTCCAAGAGACCCAGTACTTC
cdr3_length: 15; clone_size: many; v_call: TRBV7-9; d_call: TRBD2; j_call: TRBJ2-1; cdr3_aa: CASSLPSGSVNEQFF; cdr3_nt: TGTGCCAGCAGCTTACCAAGCGGGAGTGTAAATGAGCAGTTCTTC
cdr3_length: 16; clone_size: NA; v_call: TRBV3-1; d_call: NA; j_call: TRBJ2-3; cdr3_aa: CASSQRRPPLTDTQYF; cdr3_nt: TGTGCCAGCAGCCAGCGCCGCCCGCCACTCACAGATACGCAGTATTTC
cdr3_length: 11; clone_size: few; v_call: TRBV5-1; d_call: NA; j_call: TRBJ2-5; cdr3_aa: CASSLDRVQYF; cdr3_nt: TGCGCCAGCAGCTTGGACAGGGTCCAGTACTTC
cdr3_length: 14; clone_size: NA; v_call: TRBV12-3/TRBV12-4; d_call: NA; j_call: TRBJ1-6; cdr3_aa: CASRDARWDSPLHF; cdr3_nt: TGTGCCAGCAGAGACGCCCGGTGGGATTCACCCCTCCACTTT
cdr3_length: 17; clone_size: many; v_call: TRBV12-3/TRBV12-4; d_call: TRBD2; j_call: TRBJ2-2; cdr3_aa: CASSLEGGRANTGELFF; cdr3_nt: TGTGCCAGCAGCCTTGAGGGCGGGAGGGCCAACACCGGGGAGCTGTTTTTT
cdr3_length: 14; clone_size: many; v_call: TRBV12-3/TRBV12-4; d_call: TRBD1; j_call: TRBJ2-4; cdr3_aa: CASSLKGGADIQYF; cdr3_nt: TGTGCCAGCAGTTTGAAAGGGGGCGCGGACATTCAGTACTTC
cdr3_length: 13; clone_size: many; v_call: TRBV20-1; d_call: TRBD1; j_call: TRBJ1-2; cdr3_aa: CSARTGGPYGYTF; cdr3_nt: TGCAGTGCAAGGACAGGGGGACCATACGGCTACACCTTC
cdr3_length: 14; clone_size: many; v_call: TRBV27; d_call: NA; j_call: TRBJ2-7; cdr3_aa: CASTPLGPPYEQYF; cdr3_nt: TGTGCCAGCACCCCTCTAGGGCCGCCCTACGAGCAGTACTTC
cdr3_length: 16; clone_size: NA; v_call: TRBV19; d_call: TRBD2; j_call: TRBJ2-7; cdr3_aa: CASSIPGTSGFYEQYF; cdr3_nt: TGTGCCAGTAGTATCCCCGGGACTAGCGGGTTCTACGAGCAGTACTTC
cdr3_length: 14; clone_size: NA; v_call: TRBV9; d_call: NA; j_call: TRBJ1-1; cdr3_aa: CASSVEDHYTEAFF; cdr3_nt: TGTGCCAGCAGCGTAGAGGATCATTACACTGAAGCTTTCTTT
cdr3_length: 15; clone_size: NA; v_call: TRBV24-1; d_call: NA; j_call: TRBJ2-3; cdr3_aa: CATSETGSATDTQYF; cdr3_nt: TGTGCCACCAGTGAGACAGGATCAGCGACAGATACGCAGTATTTT
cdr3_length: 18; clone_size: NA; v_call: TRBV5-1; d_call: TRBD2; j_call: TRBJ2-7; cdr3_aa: CASSLASGPNKKTYEQYF; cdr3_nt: TGCGCCAGCAGCTTGGCTAGCGGACCAAACAAAAAAACCTACGAGCAGTACTTC
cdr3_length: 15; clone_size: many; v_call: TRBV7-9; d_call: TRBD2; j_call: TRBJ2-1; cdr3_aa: CASSPSASGVNEQFF; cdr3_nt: TGTGCTAGCAGCCCGTCCGCTAGCGGAGTCAATGAGCAGTTCTTC
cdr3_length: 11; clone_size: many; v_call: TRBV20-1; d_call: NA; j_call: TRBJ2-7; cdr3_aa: CSARDLDEQYF; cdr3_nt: TGCAGTGCTAGAGATCTGGACGAGCAGTACTTC
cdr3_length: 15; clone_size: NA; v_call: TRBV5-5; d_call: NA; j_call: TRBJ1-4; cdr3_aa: CASSGGADLNEKLFF; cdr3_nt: TGTGCCAGCAGCGGGGGAGCCGACCTTAATGAAAAACTGTTTTTT
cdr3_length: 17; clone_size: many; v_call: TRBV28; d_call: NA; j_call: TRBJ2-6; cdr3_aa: CASSSLDPGIGANVLTF; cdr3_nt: TGTGCCAGCAGTTCCCTTGACCCGGGAATTGGGGCCAACGTCCTGACTTTC
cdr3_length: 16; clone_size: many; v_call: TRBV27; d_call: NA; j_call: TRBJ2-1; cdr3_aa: CASSPVPGNFGNEQFF; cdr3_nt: TGTGCCAGCAGTCCTGTGCCAGGGAATTTCGGCAATGAGCAGTTCTTC
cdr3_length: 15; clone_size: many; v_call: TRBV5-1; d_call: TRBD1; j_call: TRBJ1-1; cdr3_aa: CASSWSLDRESEAFF; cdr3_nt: TGCGCCAGCAGCTGGTCACTTGACAGGGAATCTGAAGCTTTCTTT
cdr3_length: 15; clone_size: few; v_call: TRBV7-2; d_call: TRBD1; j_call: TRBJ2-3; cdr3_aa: CASSLRGQLTDTQYF; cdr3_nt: TGTGCCAGCAGCTTAAGGGGACAGTTAACAGATACGCAGTATTTT
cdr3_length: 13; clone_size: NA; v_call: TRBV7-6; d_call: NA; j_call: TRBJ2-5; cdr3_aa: CASSRLILETQYF; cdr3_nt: TGTGCCAGCAGCCGTTTAATACTGGAGACCCAGTACTTC
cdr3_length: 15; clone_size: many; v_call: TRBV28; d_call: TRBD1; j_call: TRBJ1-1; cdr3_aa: CASSPHGQGPTEAFF; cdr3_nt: TGTGCCAGCAGTCCCCACGGACAGGGGCCCACTGAAGCTTTCTTT
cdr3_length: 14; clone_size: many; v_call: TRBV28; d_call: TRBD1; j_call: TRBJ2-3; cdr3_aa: CATNRGPAADTQYF; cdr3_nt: TGTGCCACCAACAGGGGCCCAGCCGCAGATACGCAGTATTTT
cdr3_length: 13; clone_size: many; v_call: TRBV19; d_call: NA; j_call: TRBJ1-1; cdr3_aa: CASSGFGNTEAFF; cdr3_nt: TGTGCCAGTTCTGGGTTTGGGAACACTGAAGCTTTCTTT
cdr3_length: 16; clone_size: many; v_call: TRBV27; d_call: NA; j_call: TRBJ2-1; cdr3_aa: CASSIKSGSSYNEQFF; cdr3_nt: TGTGCCAGCAGTATAAAGAGCGGAAGCTCCTACAATGAGCAGTTCTTC
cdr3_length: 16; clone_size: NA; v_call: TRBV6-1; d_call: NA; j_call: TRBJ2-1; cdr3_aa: CASSHRVGQPYNEQFF; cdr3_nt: TGTGCCAGCAGCCACCGTGTTGGACAACCTTACAATGAGCAGTTCTTC
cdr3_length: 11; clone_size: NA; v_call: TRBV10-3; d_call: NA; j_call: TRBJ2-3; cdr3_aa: CAISGDKAQYF; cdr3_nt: TGTGCCATCAGTGGGGACAAGGCGCAGTATTTT
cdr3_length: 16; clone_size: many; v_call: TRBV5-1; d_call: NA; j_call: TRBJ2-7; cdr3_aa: CASSPRAGALAGEQYF; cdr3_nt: TGCGCCAGCAGCCCCCGTGCGGGCGCACTCGCGGGTGAGCAGTACTTC
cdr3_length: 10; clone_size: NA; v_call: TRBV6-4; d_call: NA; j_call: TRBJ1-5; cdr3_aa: CAKQYQPQHF; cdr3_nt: TGTGCCAAACAATATCAGCCCCAGCATTTT
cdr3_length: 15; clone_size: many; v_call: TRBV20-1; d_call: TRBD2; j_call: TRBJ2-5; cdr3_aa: CSAQGLAGVPETQYF; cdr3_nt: TGCAGTGCTCAGGGGCTAGCGGGAGTCCCAGAGACCCAGTACTTC
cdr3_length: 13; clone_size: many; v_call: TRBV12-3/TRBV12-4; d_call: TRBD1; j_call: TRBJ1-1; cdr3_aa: CASSWTGGAEAFF; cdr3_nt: TGTGCCAGCAGCTGGACAGGAGGGGCTGAAGCTTTCTTT
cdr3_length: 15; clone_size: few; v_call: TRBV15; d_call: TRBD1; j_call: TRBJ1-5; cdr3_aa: CATSPGQGLNQPQHF; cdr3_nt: TGTGCCACCAGCCCGGGACAGGGGTTAAATCAGCCCCAGCATTTT
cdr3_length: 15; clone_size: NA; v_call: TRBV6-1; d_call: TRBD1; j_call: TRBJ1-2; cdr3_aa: CASSERKTGGQSYTF; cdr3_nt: TGTGCCAGCAGTGAAAGAAAAACAGGGGGCCAAAGCTACACCTTC
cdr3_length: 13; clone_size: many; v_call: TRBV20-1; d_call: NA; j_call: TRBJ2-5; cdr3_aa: CSAGDIPQETQYF; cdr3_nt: TGCAGTGCTGGGGATATACCCCAAGAGACCCAGTACTTC
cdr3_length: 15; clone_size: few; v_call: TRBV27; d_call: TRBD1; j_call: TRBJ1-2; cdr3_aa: CASSSYGTEQYGYTF; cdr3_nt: TGTGCCAGCAGTTCTTACGGGACAGAACAATATGGCTACACCTTC
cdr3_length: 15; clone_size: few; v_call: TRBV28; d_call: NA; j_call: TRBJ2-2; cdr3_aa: CASRWPWGITGELFF; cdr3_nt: TGTGCCAGCAGGTGGCCCTGGGGAATCACCGGGGAGCTGTTTTTT
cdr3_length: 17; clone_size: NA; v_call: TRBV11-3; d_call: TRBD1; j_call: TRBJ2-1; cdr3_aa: CASSFSPGTGCYNEQFF; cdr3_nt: TGTGCCAGCAGCTTTTCACCCGGGACAGGCTGCTACAATGAGCAGTTCTTC
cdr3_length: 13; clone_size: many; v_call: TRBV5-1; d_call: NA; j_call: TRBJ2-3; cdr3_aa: CASSLEAFGTQYF; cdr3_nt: TGCGCCAGCAGCTTGGAAGCCTTCGGTACGCAGTATTTT
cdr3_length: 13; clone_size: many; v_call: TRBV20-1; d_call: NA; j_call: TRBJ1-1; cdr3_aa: CSARGLGQTEAFF; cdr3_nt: TGCAGTGCTAGAGGACTCGGTCAAACTGAAGCTTTCTTT
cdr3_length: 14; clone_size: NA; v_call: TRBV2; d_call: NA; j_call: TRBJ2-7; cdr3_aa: CASSEAGRTYEQYF; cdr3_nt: TGTGCCAGCAGTGAAGCCGGCAGGACCTACGAGCAGTACTTC
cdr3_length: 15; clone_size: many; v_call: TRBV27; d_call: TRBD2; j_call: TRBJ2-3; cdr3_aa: CASSLTSGSGDTQYF; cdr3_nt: TGTGCCAGCAGTCTAACTAGCGGGAGCGGAGATACGCAGTATTTT
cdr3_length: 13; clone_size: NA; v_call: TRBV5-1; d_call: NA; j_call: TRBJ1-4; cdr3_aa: CASSVSGEEKLFF; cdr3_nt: TGCGCCAGCAGCGTCTCAGGGGAGGAAAAACTGTTTTTT
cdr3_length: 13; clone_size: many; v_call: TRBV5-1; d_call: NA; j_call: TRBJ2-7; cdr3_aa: CASSLELVYEQYF; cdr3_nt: TGCGCCAGCAGCTTGGAACTAGTGTACGAGCAGTACTTC
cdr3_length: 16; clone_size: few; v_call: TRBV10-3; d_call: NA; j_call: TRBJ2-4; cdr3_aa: CAISPGGQGAKNIQYF; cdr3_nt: TGTGCCATCAGTCCCGGGGGGCAGGGTGCCAAAAACATTCAGTACTTC
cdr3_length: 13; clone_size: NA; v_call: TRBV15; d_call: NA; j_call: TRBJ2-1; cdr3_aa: CATSTQSNNEQFF; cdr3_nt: TGTGCCACCAGCACTCAAAGTAACAATGAGCAGTTCTTC
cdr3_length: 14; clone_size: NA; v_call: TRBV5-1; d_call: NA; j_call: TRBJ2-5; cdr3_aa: CASSAGQHQETQYF; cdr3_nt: TGCGCCAGCAGCGCGGGACAGCACCAAGAGACCCAGTACTTC
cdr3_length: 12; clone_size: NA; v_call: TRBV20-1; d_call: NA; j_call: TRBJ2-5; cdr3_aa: CSARRVQETQYF; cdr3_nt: TGCAGTGCTAGGCGGGTGCAGGAGACCCAGTACTTC
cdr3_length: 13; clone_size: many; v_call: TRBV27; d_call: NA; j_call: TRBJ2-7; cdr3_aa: CASSLADSDEQYF; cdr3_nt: TGTGCCAGCAGCCTAGCGGACAGCGACGAGCAGTACTTC
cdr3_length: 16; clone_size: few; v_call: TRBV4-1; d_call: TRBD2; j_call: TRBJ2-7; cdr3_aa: CASSSRTSGRGHEQYF; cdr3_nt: TGCGCCAGCAGCTCCCGGACTAGCGGGAGAGGTCACGAGCAGTACTTC
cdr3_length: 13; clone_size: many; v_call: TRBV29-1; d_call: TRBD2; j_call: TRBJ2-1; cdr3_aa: CSVEGAGGNEQFF; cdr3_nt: TGCAGCGTTGAAGGAGCGGGAGGCAATGAGCAGTTCTTC
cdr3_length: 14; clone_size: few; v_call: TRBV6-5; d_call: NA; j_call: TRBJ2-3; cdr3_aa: CAGSYLTLQDTQYF; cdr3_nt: TGTGCCGGCAGTTATTTGACCCTCCAAGATACGCAGTATTTT